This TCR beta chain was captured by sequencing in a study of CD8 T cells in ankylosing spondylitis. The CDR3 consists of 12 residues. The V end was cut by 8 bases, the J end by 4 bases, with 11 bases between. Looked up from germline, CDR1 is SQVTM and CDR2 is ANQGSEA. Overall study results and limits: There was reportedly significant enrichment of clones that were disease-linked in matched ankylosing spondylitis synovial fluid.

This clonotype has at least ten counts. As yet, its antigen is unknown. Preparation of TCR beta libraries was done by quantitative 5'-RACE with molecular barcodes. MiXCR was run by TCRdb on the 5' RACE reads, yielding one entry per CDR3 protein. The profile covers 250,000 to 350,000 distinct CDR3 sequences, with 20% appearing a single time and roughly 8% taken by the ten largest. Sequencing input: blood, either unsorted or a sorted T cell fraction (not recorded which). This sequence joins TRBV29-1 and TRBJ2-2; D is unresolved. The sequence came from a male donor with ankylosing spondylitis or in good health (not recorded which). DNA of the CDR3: TGCAGCTCCACTAAGGGCACCGGGGAGCTGTTTTTT. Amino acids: CSSTKGTGELFF.